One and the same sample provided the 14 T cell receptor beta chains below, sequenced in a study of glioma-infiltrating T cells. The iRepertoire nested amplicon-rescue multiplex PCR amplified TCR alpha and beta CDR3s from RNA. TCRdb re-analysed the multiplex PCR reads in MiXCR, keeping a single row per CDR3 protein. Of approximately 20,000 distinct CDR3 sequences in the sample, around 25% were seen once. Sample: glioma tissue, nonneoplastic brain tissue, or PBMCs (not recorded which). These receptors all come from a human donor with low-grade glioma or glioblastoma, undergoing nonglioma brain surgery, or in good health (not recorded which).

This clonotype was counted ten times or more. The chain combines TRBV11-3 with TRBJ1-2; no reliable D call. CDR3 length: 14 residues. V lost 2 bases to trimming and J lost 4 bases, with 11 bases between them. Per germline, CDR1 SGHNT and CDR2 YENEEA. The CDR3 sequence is CASSLRGDGYGYTF. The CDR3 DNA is TGTGCCAGCAGCTTACGGGGAGATGGCTATGGCTACACCTTC.

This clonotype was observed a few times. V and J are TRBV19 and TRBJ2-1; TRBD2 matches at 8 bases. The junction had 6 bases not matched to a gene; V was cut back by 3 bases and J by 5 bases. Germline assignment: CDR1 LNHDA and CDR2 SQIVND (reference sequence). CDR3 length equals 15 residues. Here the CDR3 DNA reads TGTGCCAGTAGTATCTTAGCGGGGTTGAACAATGAGCAGTTCTTC. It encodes CASSILAGLNNEQFF. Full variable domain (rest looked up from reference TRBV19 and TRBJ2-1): DGGITQSPKYLFRKEGQNVTLSCEQNLNHDAMYWYRQDPGQGLRLIYYSQIVNDFQKGDIAEGYSVSREKKESFPLTVTSAQKNPTAFYLCASSILAGLNNEQFFGPGTRLTVL.

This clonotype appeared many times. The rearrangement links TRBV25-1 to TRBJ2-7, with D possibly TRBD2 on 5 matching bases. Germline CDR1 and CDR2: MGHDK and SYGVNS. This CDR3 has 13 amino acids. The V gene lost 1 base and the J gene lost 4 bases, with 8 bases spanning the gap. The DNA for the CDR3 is TGTGCCAGCAGTGAATGGGAGAGATACGAGCAGTACTTC. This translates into CASSEWERYEQYF.

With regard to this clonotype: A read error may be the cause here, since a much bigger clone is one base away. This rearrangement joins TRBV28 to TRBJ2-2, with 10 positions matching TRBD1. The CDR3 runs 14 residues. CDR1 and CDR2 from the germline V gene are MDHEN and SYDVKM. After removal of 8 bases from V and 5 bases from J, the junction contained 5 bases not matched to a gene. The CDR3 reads CASGSGQGTGELFF. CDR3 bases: TGTGCCAGCGGTTCGGGACAGGGGACCGGGGAGCTGTTTTTT.

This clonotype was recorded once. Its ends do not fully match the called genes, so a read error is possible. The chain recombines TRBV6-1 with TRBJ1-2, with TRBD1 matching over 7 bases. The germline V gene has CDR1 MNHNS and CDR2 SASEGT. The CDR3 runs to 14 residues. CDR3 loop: CASSRYGQDDGYTF. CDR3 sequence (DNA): TGTGCCAGCAGTCGATACGGACAGGACGATGGCTATACCTTC.

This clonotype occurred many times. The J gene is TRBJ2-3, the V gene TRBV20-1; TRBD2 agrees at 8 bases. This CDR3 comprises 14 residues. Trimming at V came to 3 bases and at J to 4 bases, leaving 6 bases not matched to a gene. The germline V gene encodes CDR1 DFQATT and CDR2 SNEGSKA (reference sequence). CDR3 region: CSARAGGLADTQYF. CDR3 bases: TGCAGTGCTAGGGCGGGGGGCCTCGCAGATACGCAGTATTTT.

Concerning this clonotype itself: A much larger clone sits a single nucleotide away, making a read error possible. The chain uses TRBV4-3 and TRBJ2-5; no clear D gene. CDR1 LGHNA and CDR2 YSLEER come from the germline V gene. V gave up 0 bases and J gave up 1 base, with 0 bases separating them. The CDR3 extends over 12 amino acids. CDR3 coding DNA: TGCGCCAGCAGCCAAGACCAAGAGACCCAGTACTTC. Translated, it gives CASSQDQETQYF.

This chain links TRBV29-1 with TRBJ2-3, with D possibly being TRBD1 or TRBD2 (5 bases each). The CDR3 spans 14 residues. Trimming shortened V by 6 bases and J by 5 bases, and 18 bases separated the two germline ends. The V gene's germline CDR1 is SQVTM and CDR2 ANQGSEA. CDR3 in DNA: TGCAGCGTCCGCAGGGACCCCCAAGGAGATACGCAGTATTTT. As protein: CSVRRDPQGDTQYF.

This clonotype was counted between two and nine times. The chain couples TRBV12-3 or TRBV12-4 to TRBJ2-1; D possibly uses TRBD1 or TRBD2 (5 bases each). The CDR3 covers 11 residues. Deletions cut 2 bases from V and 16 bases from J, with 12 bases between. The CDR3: CASSLQGVQFF. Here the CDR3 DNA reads TGTGCCAGCAGTTTACAGGGAGTTCAATTCTTC.

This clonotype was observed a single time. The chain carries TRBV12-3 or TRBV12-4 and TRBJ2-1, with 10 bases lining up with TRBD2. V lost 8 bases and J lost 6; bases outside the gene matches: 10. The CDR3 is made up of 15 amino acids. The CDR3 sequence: CASLISGGACNEQFF. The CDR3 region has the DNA TGTGCCAGCCTAATAAGCGGGGGGGCCTGCAATGAGCAGTTCTTC.

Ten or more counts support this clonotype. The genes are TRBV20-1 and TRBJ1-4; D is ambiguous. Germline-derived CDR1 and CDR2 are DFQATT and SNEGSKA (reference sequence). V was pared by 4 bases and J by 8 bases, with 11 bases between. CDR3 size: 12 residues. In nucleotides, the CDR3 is TGCAGTGCTACCGGTGGGAACGAAAAACTGTTTTTT. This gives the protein CSATGGNEKLFF.

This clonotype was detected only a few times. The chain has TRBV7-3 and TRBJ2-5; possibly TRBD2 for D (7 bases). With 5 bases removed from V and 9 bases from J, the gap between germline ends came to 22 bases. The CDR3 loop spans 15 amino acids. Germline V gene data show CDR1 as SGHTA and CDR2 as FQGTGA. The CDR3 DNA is TGTGCCAGCAGCCCGGGGGCTAGCGGACAAGGGGCCCAGTACTTC. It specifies CASSPGASGQGAQYF.

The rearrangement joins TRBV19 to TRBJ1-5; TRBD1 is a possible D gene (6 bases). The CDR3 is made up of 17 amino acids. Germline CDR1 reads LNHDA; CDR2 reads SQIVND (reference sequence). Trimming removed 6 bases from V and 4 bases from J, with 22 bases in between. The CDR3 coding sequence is TGTGCCAGTAGCGATCGGACAGCGAGAACTCGGAATCAGCCCCAGCATTTT. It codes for CASSDRTARTRNQPQHF. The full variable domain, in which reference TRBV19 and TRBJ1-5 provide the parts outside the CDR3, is DGGITQSPKYLFRKEGQNVTLSCEQNLNHDAMYWYRQDPGQGLRLIYYSQIVNDFQKGDIAEGYSVSREKKESFPLTVTSAQKNPTAFYLCASSDRTARTRNQPQHFGDGTRLSIL.

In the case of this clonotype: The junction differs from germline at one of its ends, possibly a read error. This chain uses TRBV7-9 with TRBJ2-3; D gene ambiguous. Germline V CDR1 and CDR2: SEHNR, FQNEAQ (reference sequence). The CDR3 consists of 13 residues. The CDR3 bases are TGTGCCAGCAGCTCCTCTATCACAGATATGCAGTATTTT. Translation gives CASSSSITDMQYF. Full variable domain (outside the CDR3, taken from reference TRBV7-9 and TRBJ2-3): DTGVSQNPRHKITKRGQNVTFRCDPISEHNRLYWYRQTLGQGPEFLTYFQNEAQLEKSRLLSDRFSAERPKGSFSTLEIQRTEQGDSAMYLCASSSSITDMQYFGPGTRLTVL.